Listed here are 14 T cell receptor beta chains from one sample, sequenced in a study of vaccination and CD4 T cells after COVID-19. Their antigens are not known. Treatment given: approximately 10-day PBMC culture with coronavirus spike peptide pools or control peptides (ViraFEST assay). Sequencing of DNA taken from cultured CD4+ T cells relied on the Oncomine TCR Beta short-read assay. One entry per CDR3 protein, called by TCRdb with MiXCR from the PCR reads. The repertoire includes fewer than 15,000 distinct CDR3 sequences, 45% of them detected once, and 20% to 25% sits in the top ten. The specimen was cultured CD4+ T cells from blood, collected after SARS-CoV-2 vaccination. The receptor set was obtained from a human donor with COVID-19.

This clonotype has more than one count but fewer than ten. The chain joins TRBV6-2 or TRBV6-3 to TRBJ1-1; D call uncertain. CDR1 and CDR2 from the germline V gene are MNHEY and SVGEGT. Trimming removed 6 bases at V and 3 bases at J, with 8 bases between. The CDR3 sequence is 12 residues long. In DNA form, the CDR3 reads TGTGCCAGCAGGAATGGGCACACTGAAGCTTTCTTT. It is translated as CASRNGHTEAFF.

This clonotype turned up a few times. The CDR3 nucleotides are TGCAGTGCTAGAGATCCCCTGAGCAGGGGGAGCACTGAAGCTTTCTTT. Translation: CSARDPLSRGSTEAFF. The chain has TRBV20-1 and TRBJ1-1, with TRBD1 matching over 7 bases. CDR1 and CDR2 (germline): DFQATT, SNEGSKA (reference sequence). The CDR3 has 16 amino acids. J was trimmed by 4 bases and V by 0 bases; bases with no gene match: 11.

The V call is TRBV18, the J call TRBJ2-4; tentative D call: TRBD2 (5 bases). Looked up from germline, CDR1 is KGHSH and CDR2 is LQKENI. Between the trimmed V and J ends, which lost 6 bases and 0 bases, there was a span of 9 bases. This CDR3 spans 14 amino acids. DNA of the CDR3: TGTGCCAGCTCGCGGGCTCCAGCCAAAAACATTCAGTACTTC. As protein: CASSRAPAKNIQYF.

Points on this clonotype: A read error may produce the germline difference seen at one junction end. The chain uses TRBV7-7 and TRBJ2-5; D is perhaps TRBD2 (7 bases). CDR3 length: 15 residues. Germline V gives CDR1 SSHAT, CDR2 FNYEAQ (reference sequence). The CDR3 is CASSDRGARQETQYF. The CDR3 DNA sequence: TGTGCTAGCAGCGACCGGGGGGCTCGACAAGAGACCCAGTACTTC.

The chain combines TRBV20-1 with TRBJ1-5, with 10 positions matching TRBD1. The CDR3 sequence is 14 residues long. V lost 5 bases, J lost 6 bases, and 7 bases stayed unmatched. Germline-derived CDR1 and CDR2 are DFQATT and SNEGSKA (reference sequence). The CDR3 sequence: CSAGGQGVSQPQHF. The DNA for the CDR3 is TGCAGTGCTGGCGGACAGGGGGTTTCTCAGCCCCAGCATTTT.

V is TRBV6-1 and J is TRBJ1-5; a possible D gene is TRBD1 (5 bases). V was pared by 3 bases and J by 12 bases, with 12 bases between. The CDR3 has 12 residues. CDR1 and CDR2 (germline): MNHNS, SASEGT. The CDR3 loop is CASSDGGLGQHF. CDR3 nucleotide sequence: TGTGCCAGCAGTGACGGGGGATTGGGCCAGCATTTT.

Here the CDR3 DNA reads TGTGCCAGCCGACGAGACAGGAGCTACACCGGGGAGCTGTTTTTT. Translation gives CASRRDRSYTGELFF. This chain uses TRBV2 with TRBJ2-2; a weak D match, TRBD1 (6 bases). The germline V gene encodes CDR1 SNHLY and CDR2 FYNNEI. There are 15 residues in the CDR3. V was cut by 8 bases and J by 3 bases, with 16 bases left in between.

The chain is built from TRBV2 and TRBJ2-7; no definite D call. Germline CDR1 SNHLY, CDR2 FYNNEI. The CDR3 runs 10 residues. V was clipped by 3 bases and J by 12 bases, with 9 bases between them. The CDR3 region is CASSDGVLYF. The CDR3 DNA reads as TGTGCCAGCAGTGACGGAGTTCTGTACTTC.

The chain uses TRBV27 and TRBJ1-1; D uncertain. The ends were cut back, 5 bases at V and 0 bases at J, with 13 bases in the middle. This CDR3 region has 15 residues. Germline V lookup: CDR1 MNHEY, CDR2 SMNVEV (reference sequence). CDR3 DNA: TGTGCCAGCAGTCAGAGTAGGTGGATGAACACTGAAGCTTTCTTT. Its protein product is CASSQSRWMNTEAFF.

For this clonotype: One end of the junction fails to match germline, which may point to a read error. The CDR3 nucleotides are TGTACCAGCAGCCCTGGGGACAGAAGCTACGGGCAGTACTTC. It codes for CTSSPGDRSYGQYF. This chain joins TRBV7-9 and TRBJ2-7, with 7 bases identical to TRBD1. Germline CDR1 reads SEHNR; CDR2 reads FQNEAQ (reference sequence). This CDR3 is built from 14 residues.

The rearrangement links TRBV19 to TRBJ2-5; 8 bases match TRBD1. The V gene's germline CDR1 is LNHDA and CDR2 SQIVND (reference sequence). J gave up 6 bases and V 8 bases, and 14 bases lay outside the gene matches. The CDR3 has 15 amino acids. CDR3 DNA: TGTGCCAGTTCTTCAGGGGGCGCCGGGAAGCAGACCCAGTACTTC. This translates into CASSSGGAGKQTQYF.

This clonotype was detected only a few times. The genes are TRBV27 and TRBJ1-6, with D possibly TRBD1 on 5 matching bases. In germline, CDR1 is MNHEY, CDR2 SMNVEV (reference sequence). V was cut by 2 bases and J by 3 bases, with 20 bases left in between. The CDR3 loop spans 19 amino acids. The CDR3 DNA is TGTGCCAGCAGTTTAGAAGTGATACGGGGCTCCATCTATAATTCACCCCTCCACTTT. Its translation: CASSLEVIRGSIYNSPLHF.

CDR3: CASTGGVEQEQYF. CDR3 in DNA: TGTGCCAGCACTGGGGGAGTAGAGCAAGAGCAGTACTTC. J is TRBJ2-7 and V is TRBV12-3 or TRBV12-4; D assignment may be TRBD1 or TRBD2 (5 bases each). V lost 7 bases and J lost 7, with 17 bases in between. The CDR3 is made up of 13 amino acids.

The rearrangement uses TRBV6-5 and TRBJ2-7; 7 bases map to TRBD1. Germline-derived CDR1 and CDR2 are MNHEY and SVGAGI. V trimming: 2 bases; J trimming: 2 bases; junction bases outside the gene matches: 3. The CDR3 loop spans 14 amino acids. The CDR3 coding sequence is TGTGCCAGCAGTTACGGGCAGGGGGCCTACGAGCAGTACTTC. It yields the protein CASSYGQGAYEQYF.